This T cell receptor beta chain was retrieved from a study of a mutant IDH1 vaccine in newly diagnosed glioma. Study as a whole: Patients got their first vaccination 4-6 weeks after radiotherapy alone, or with temozolomide cycles. The treated group averaged about 39 years old and was around 62% male, around 38% female. Radiotherapy, temozolomide, or both had been given previously, and both were given to most.

Time point here: week 5, during vaccination. Every single dose of the vaccine, 300 ug of mutant IDH1 20-mer peptide, came with topical imiquimod. This CDR3 spans 15 amino acids. V lost 4 bases, J lost 8 bases, and 8 bases stayed unmatched. Germline CDR1 SNHLY, CDR2 FYNNEI. TCRdb's table, derived via immunoSEQ multiplex PCR, lists solely in-frame clones and lacks some. Seen here are 25,000 to 30,000 clones, approximately 90% observed once, and the top ten hold approximately 3.4%. This clone was seen only once. What it binds is not known. V and J are TRBV2 and TRBJ1-4; 9 bases line up with TRBD1. The receptor's source is a woman aged 40 to 55 with glioma. Some clones in this sample may be carry-over from other donors' samples. The material was peripheral blood mononuclear cells (PBMCs), obtained from a glioma patient whose treatment included an IDH1 peptide vaccine. The chain's CDR3 is CASSGTGGGREKLFF. The CDR3 nucleotides are TGTGCCAGCAGTGGCACAGGGGGCGGTCGGGAAAAACTGTTTTTT. The full variable domain, with the rest looked up from reference TRBV2 and TRBJ1-4, is EPEVTQTPSHQVTQMGQEVILRCVPISNHLYFYWYRQILGQKVEFLVSFYNNEISEKSEIFDDQFSVERPDGSNFTLKIRSTKLEDSAMYFCASSGTGGGREKLFFGSGTQLSVL.